This entry lists 8 T cell receptor beta chains sequenced from one sample in a study of cytomegalovirus exposure and HLA in healthy donors. Primers included in the PCR were 60 Vbeta and 13 Jbeta primers. Sequencing was performed with immunoSEQ multiplex PCR; in TCRdb, only in-frame clones are kept and a portion is missing. In all, the sample yields roughly 140,000 clones. The sequenced sample was PBMCs. The origin of the receptors is a man aged 35 to 55 in good health and CMV-seronegative.

The chain has TRBV29-1 and TRBJ2-5; the match to TRBD2 covers 12 bases. This CDR3 spans 15 amino acids. Germline loops: CDR1 SQVTM, CDR2 ANQGSEA. V trimming: 7 bases; J trimming: 3 bases; junction bases outside the gene matches: 9. The CDR3 nucleotides are TGCAGCGGGAAAGGACTAGCGGGGCGAAAAGAGACCCAGTACTTC. Translating gives CSGKGLAGRKETQYF.

The V and J genes are TRBV6-5 and TRBJ1-5, with unresolved D. This CDR3 region has 16 residues. V was cut by 0 bases and J by 3 bases, with 12 bases left in between. Germline V gives CDR1 MNHEY, CDR2 SVGAGI. CDR3 sequence reads: CASSYSRSTPNQPQHF. CDR3 nucleotides: TGTGCCAGCAGTTACTCGAGAAGCACTCCCAATCAGCCCCAGCATTTT.

V usage is TRBV6-6 and J usage is TRBJ2-7, with TRBD1 matching 8 bases. Trimming removed 6 bases from V and 2 bases from J; junction bases left unmatched: 12. CDR1 is MNHNY and CDR2 is SVGAGI in the germline V gene (reference sequence). The CDR3 runs to 16 residues. As DNA, the CDR3 is TGTGCCAGCAGATCAGGGGGCCCTCTCAATGCCTACGAGCAGTACTTC. Translation gives CASRSGGPLNAYEQYF.

The CDR3 bases are TGTGCCAGCTCACCAGGCAACTCCTACGAGCAGTACTTC. Translation gives CASSPGNSYEQYF. This rearrangement joins TRBV18 to TRBJ2-7; D gene ambiguous. This CDR3 region has 13 residues. The V gene lost 2 bases and the J gene lost 0 bases, with 5 bases spanning the gap. Per germline, CDR1 KGHSH and CDR2 LQKENI.

The rearrangement uses TRBV10-3 and TRBJ1-1; TRBD1 aligns across 8 bases. CDR3 size: 14 residues. CDR1 ENHRY and CDR2 SYGVKD come from the germline V gene. J was trimmed by 6 bases and V by 8 bases; bases with no gene match: 11. The DNA for the CDR3 is TGTGCCATCCAGGGGGCGATGCAAGGGGCTGAAGCTTTCTTT. Translated: CAIQGAMQGAEAFF.

This chain connects TRBV5-6 to TRBJ1-5, with 9 bases identical to TRBD1. The germline V gene encodes CDR1 SGHDT and CDR2 YYEEEE. The CDR3 totals 15 residues. V lost 1 base, J lost 5 bases, and 4 bases stayed unmatched. The CDR3 sequence is CASSLRDRVYQPQHF. The CDR3, as DNA: TGTGCCAGCAGCTTGAGGGACAGGGTCTATCAGCCCCAGCATTTT.

A remark on this clone: The junction shows a germline mismatch at one end, possibly a read error. The rearrangement uses TRBV5-4 and TRBJ2-7; 7 nucleotides match TRBD2. Germline V gene data show CDR1 as SGHNT and CDR2 as YYREEE (reference sequence). This CDR3 region has 16 residues. The CDR3, as DNA: TGTGCCAGCAGCTCGGGACTAAGAGAGTTCGGGGACGAGCAGTGCTTC. The encoded protein is CASSSGLREFGDEQCF. The entire variable domain, with the rest obtained from reference TRBV5-4 and TRBJ2-7, is as follows: ETGVTQSPTHLIKTRGQQVTLRCSSQSGHNTVSWYQQALGQGPQFIFQYYREEENGRGNFPPRFSGLQFPNYSSELNVNALELDDSALYLCASSSGLREFGDEQCFGPGTRLTVT.

As regards this clone: Other DNA variants within this sample encode the same CDR3. The chain joins TRBV4-3 to TRBJ1-3; possibly TRBD1 for D (5 bases). V lost 0 bases and J 1 base, leaving 10 bases between the germline ends. Germline V gene data show CDR1 as LGHNA and CDR2 as YSLEER. The CDR3 contains 16 residues. CDR3 nucleotide sequence: TGCGCCAGCAGCCAAGATTATACAGGTTCTGGAAACACCATATATTTT. Its translation is CASSQDYTGSGNTIYF.